Included here is one T cell receptor beta chain sequence, with context. Its antigen is not identified. Other DNA sequences of this sample code for an identical CDR3. The data were obtained in a study of shared clonotypes between healthy human individuals. Study in general: Plates per donor: three CD4 naive, three CD4 memory, two CD8 naive, one CD8 memory. Study outcomes and limitations: In the sorted subsets, rarefaction showed sequencing was incomplete despite large depth. Four donors had about 5% of their naive CD4 clonotypes in common.

Profiled with immunoSEQ multiplex PCR; TCRdb holds only in-frame clones, not every one. The repertoire holds hundreds of thousands of clones, with approximately 96% as singletons. The germline gives CDR1 MNHEY, CDR2 SMNVEV (reference sequence). Trimming removed 5 bases from V and 4 bases from J; junction bases left unmatched: 4. The CDR3 has 15 residues. The naive CD8 subset, CD45RO-negative cells positively selected for CCR7, excluded terminally differentiated effector memory CD45RA+ cells. Donors were healthy HIV-negative adults without recently reported acute infections or vaccinations. Sample: naive CD8+ T cells sorted from blood. The sequence derives from a young woman in good health. The chain recombines TRBV27 with TRBJ2-1; 11 bases are a match to TRBD2. DNA for the CDR3: TGTGCCAGCAGTCCCGGGACTAGCGGATACAATGAGCAGTTCTTC. Its translation is CASSPGTSGYNEQFF.